The T cell receptor (beta chain) under discussion was sequenced for a study of PD-1 blockade in classical Hodgkin lymphoma. Time point indicated: cycle 4 day 1 (C4D1), after less than 7 weeks of nivolumab. Every single patient, without exception, relapsed after autologous stem cell transplantation, and brentuximab vedotin exposure varied. Per the germline V gene, CDR1 is SGHVS and CDR2 is FQNEAQ. V gave up 5 bases and J gave up 4 bases, with 15 bases separating them. The CDR3 totals 14 residues. This table comes from immunoSEQ multiplex PCR, and its TCRdb copy is limited to in-frame clones, with some not included. This table holds some 53,000 clones, roughly 86% found once. Study-level findings and limits: Patients with a complete response exhibited baseline diversity comparable to newly diagnosed patients. By C4D1 there was a significant rise in CD4+ TCR diversity but not in CD8+ TCR diversity.

In the case of this clone: The antigen is not known.

The receptor's source is a human donor with classical Hodgkin lymphoma. This specimen was peripheral blood mononuclear cells (PBMCs), taken before the fourth cycle of nivolumab. This rearrangement joins TRBV7-8 to TRBJ2-7; D gene unclear. For the CDR3, the DNA is TGTGCCAGCAGCCTCTCGGACGGGTCATACGAGCAGTACTTC. This translates into CASSLSDGSYEQYF.